This T cell receptor (beta chain) was obtained from a study of CD8 T cells in Susac syndrome. About the study: At the time their blood was drawn, patients with Susac syndrome were either therapy-naive, on corticosteroids (with some of them also receiving intravenous immunoglobulin), or on intravenous immunoglobulin alone.

With random hexamers, reverse transcription was performed on about 0.5 to 1 ug of RNA. TCRdb re-derived calls from the immunoSEQ multiplex PCR reads in MiXCR, one entry per CDR3 protein. The sample lists under 95,000 distinct CDR3 sequences; around 94% were seen once. Germline V gives CDR1 MGHRA, CDR2 YSYEKL. CDR3 length: 13 residues. The V gene lost 3 bases and the J gene lost 3 bases, with 5 bases spanning the gap. The recently defined diagnostic criteria for definite or probable disease were met by the Susac syndrome patients. This clonotype occurred once. V is TRBV4-1 and J is TRBJ2-2; no firm D call. This sequence was found in a human donor with Susac syndrome. The source material was CD4+ T cells from PBMCs. The DNA of the CDR3 is TGCGCCAGCAGCCAGGCCGACACCGGGGAGCTGTTTTTT. Translating gives CASSQADTGELFF.